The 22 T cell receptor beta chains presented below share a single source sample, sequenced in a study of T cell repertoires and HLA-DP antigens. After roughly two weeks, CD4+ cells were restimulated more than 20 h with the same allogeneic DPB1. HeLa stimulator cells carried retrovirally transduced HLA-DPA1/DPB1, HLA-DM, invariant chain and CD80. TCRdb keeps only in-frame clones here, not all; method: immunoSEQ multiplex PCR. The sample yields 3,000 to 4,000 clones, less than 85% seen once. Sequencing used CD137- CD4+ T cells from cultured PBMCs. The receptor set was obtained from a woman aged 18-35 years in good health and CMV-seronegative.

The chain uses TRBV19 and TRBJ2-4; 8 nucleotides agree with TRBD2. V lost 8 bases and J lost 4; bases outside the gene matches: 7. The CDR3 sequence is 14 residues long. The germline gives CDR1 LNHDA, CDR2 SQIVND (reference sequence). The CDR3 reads CASRGGVGKNIQYF. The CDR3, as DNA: TGTGCCAGTCGGGGGGGAGTGGGAAAAAACATTCAGTACTTC.

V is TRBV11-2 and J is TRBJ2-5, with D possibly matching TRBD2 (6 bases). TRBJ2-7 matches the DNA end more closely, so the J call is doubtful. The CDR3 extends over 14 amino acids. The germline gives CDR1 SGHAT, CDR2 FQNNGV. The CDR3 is CASSAGLRTYEQYF. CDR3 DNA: TGTGCCAGCAGCGCGGGACTCCGGACCTACGAGCAGTACTTC.

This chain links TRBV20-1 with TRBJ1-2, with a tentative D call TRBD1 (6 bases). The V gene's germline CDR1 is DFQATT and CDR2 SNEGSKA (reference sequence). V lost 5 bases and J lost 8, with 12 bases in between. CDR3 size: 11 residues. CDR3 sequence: CSARRGDGYTF. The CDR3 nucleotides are TGCAGTGCTCGCAGGGGCGACGGCTACACCTTC.

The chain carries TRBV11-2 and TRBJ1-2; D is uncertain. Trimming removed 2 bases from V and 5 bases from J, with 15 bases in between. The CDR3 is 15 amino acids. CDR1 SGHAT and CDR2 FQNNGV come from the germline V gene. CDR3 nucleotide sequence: TGTGCCAGCAGCTTACGTTTGGCAGCCTTATATGGCTACACCTTC. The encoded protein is CASSLRLAALYGYTF.

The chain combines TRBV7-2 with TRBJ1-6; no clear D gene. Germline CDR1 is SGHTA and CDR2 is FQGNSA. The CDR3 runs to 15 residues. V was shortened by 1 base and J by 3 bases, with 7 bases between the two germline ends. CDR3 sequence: CASSLGGSYNSPLHF. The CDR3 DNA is TGTGCCAGCAGCTTAGGTGGCAGCTATAATTCACCCCTCCACTTT.

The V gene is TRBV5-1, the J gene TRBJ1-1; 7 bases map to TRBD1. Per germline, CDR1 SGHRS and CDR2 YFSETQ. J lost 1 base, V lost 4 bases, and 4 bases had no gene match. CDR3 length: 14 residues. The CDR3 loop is CASSVRTGNTEAFF. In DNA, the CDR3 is TGCGCCAGCAGCGTCAGGACAGGGAACACTGAAGCTTTCTTT.

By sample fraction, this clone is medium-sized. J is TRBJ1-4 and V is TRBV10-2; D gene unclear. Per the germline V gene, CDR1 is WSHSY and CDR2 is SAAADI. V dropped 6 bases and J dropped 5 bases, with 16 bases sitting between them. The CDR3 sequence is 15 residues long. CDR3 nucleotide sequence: TGCGCCAGCAGGCGTACTACGGATGAAAATGAAAAACTGTTTTTT. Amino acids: CASRRTTDENEKLFF.

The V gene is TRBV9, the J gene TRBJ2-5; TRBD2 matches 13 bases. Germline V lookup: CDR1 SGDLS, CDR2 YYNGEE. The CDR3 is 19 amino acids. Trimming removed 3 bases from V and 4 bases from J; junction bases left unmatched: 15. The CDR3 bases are TGTGCCAGCAGCGCCCCCCTCCCCGGACTAGCGGGGGTGCGAGAGACCCAGTACTTC. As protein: CASSAPLPGLAGVRETQYF.

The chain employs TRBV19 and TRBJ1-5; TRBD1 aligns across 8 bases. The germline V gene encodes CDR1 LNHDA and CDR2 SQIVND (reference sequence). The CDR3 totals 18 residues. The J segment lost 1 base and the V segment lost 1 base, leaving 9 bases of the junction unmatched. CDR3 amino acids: CASSIVPGTGGSNQPQHF. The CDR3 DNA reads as TGTGCCAGTAGTATAGTTCCCGGTACAGGGGGGAGCAATCAGCCCCAGCATTTT.

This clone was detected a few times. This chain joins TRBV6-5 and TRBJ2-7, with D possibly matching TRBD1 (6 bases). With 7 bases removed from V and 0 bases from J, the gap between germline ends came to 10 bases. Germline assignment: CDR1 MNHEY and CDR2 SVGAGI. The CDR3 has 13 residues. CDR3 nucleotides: TGTGCCAGCACGGACAGCAACTCCTACGAGCAGTACTTC. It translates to CASTDSNSYEQYF.

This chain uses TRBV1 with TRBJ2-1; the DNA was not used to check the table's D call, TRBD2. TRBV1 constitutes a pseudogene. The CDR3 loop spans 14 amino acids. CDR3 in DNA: TGCACCAGCAGCCAAGCGGGAGGGTTCGATGAGCAGTTCTTC. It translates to CTSSQAGGFDEQFF.

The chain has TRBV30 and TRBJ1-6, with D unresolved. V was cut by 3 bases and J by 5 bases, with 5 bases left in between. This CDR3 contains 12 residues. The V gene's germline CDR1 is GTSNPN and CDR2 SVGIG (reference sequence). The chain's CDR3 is CAWRLNNSPLHF. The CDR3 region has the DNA TGTGCCTGGAGACTTAATAATTCACCCCTCCACTTT. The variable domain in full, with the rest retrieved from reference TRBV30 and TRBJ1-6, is SQTIHQWPATLVQPVGSPLSLECTVEGTSNPNLYWYRQAAGRGLQLLFYSVGIGQISSEVPQNLSASRPQDRQFILSSKKLLLSDSGFYLCAWRLNNSPLHFGNGTRLTVT.

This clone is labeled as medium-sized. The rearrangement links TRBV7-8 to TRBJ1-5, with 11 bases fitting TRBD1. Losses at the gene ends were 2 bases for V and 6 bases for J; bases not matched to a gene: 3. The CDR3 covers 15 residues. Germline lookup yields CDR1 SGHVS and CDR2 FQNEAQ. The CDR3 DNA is TGTGCCAGCAGCTTACGGGACAGGGGGGCTCAGCCCCAGCATTTT. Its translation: CASSLRDRGAQPQHF.

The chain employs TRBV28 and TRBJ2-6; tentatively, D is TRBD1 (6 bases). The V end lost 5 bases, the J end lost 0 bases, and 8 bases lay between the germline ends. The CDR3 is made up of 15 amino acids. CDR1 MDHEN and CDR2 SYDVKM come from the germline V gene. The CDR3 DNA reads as TGTGCCAGCAGTAAACAGGGCTCTGGGGCCAACGTCCTGACTTTC. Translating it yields CASSKQGSGANVLTF.

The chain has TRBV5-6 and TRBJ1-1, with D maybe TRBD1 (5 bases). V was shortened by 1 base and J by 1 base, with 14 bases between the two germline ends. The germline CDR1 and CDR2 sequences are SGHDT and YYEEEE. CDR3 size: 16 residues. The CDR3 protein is CASSLFRAGSNTEAFF. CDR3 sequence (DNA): TGTGCCAGCAGCTTGTTTCGGGCAGGGTCGAACACTGAAGCTTTCTTT.

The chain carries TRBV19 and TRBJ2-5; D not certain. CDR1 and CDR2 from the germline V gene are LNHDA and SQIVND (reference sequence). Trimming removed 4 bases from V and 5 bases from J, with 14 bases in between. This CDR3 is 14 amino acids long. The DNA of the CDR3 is TGTGCCAGTAGTACTCAACAAACTCGGGAGACCCAGTACTTC. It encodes CASSTQQTRETQYF.

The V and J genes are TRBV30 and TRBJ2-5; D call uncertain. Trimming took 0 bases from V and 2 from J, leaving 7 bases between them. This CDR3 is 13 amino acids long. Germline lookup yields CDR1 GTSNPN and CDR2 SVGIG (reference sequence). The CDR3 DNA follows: TGTGCCTGGAGTGTGTCCTTACAAGAGACCCAGTACTTC. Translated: CAWSVSLQETQYF.

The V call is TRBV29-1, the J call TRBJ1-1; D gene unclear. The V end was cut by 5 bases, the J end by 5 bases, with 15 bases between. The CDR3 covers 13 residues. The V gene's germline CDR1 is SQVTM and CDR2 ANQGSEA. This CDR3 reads CSVLTPLGTEAFF. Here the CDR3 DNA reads TGCAGCGTTCTAACCCCCCTCGGGACTGAAGCTTTCTTT. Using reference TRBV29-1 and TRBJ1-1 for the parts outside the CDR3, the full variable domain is SAVISQKPSRDICQRGTSLTIQCQVDSQVTMMFWYRQQPGQSLTLIATANQGSEATYESGFVIDKFPISRPNLTFSTLTVSNMSPEDSSIYLCSVLTPLGTEAFFGQGTRLTVV.

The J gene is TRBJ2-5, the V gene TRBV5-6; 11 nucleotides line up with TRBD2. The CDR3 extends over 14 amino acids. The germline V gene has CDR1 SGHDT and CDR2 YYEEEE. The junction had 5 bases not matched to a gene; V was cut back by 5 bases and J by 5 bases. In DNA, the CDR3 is TGTGCCAGCAGGTTAGCGGGAGGGCCGGAGACCCAGTACTTC. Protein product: CASRLAGGPETQYF.

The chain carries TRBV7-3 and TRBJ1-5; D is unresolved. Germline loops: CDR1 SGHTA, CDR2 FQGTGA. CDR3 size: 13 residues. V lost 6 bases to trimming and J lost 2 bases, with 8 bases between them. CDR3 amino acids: CASSMEGNQPQHF. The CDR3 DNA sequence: TGTGCCAGCAGTATGGAGGGCAATCAGCCCCAGCATTTT.

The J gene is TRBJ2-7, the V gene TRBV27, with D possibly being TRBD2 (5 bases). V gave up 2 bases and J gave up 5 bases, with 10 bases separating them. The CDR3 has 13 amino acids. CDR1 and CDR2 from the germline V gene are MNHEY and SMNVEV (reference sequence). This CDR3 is CASSLTRGNEQYV. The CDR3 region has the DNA TGTGCCAGCAGTTTAACCCGAGGGAACGAGCAGTACGTC.

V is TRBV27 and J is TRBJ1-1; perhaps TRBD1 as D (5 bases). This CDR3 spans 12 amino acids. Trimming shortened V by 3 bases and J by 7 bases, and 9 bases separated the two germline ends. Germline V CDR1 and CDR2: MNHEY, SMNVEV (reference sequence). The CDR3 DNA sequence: TGTGCCAGCAGTTTCGAGGGGAATGAAGCTTTCTTT. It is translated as CASSFEGNEAFF.